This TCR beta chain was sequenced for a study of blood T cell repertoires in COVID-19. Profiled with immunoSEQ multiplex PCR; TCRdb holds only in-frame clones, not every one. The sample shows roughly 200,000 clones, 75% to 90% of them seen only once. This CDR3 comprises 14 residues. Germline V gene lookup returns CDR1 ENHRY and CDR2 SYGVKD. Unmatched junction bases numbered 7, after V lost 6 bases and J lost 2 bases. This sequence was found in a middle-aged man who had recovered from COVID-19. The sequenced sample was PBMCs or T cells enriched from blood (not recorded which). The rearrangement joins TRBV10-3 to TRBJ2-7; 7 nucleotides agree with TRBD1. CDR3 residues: CAIRGGDRTYEQYF. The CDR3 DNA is TGTGCCATCAGAGGGGGCGACAGAACCTACGAGCAGTACTTC.